Each of the 19 T cell receptor beta chains below was sequenced from the same sample in a study of blood T cell repertoires in COVID-19. Profiling relied on immunoSEQ multiplex PCR, and the TCRdb table lists in-frame clones only, not all of them. The sample records around 400,000 clones, approximately 89% being singletons. The sequenced sample consisted of peripheral blood. The origin of the receptors is a woman aged 25 to 39 with COVID-19, enrolled during active disease.

The chain recombines TRBV24-1 with TRBJ2-1; 13 bases are a match to TRBD2. With V trimmed by 7 bases and J by 8 bases, 10 bases remained unmatched. Germline V CDR1 and CDR2: KGHDR, SFDVKD. The CDR3 is 16 amino acids. CDR3 loop: CATRTKLAGGGYEQFF. CDR3 coding DNA: TGTGCCACCAGGACAAAACTAGCGGGAGGGGGGTATGAGCAGTTCTTC.

The chain couples TRBV19 to TRBJ2-4; 15 nucleotides match TRBD2. V lost 4 bases, J lost 2 bases, and 9 bases stayed unmatched. The CDR3 covers 19 residues. Germline V CDR1 and CDR2: LNHDA, SQIVND (reference sequence). DNA for the CDR3: TGTGCCAGTAGTACCCAAGGACTAGCGGGAGGGCCAACCAAAAACATTCAGTACTTC. Translating it yields CASSTQGLAGGPTKNIQYF.

This rearrangement joins TRBV28 to TRBJ2-7; 14 nucleotides align to TRBD2. Germline CDR1 MDHEN, CDR2 SYDVKM. V lost 7 bases to trimming and J lost 6 bases; unmatched junction nucleotides: 8. The CDR3 runs 15 residues. CDR3 DNA sequence: TGTGCCAGCATCACCCCGGGACTAGCGGGAGTCGAGCAGTACTTC. It codes for CASITPGLAGVEQYF.

The chain uses TRBV5-6 and TRBJ1-3; unclear D gene. The CDR3 has 14 residues. Germline lookup yields CDR1 SGHDT and CDR2 YYEEEE. Trimming shortened V by 4 bases and J by 0 bases, and 8 bases separated the two germline ends. CDR3 coding DNA: TGTGCCAGCAGCGTGGGGAGCTCTGGAAACACCATATATTTT. It encodes CASSVGSSGNTIYF.

V and J are TRBV18 and TRBJ2-7; D remains unclear. The V gene lost 6 bases and the J gene lost 4 bases, with 7 bases spanning the gap. The germline gives CDR1 KGHSH, CDR2 LQKENI. The CDR3 has 11 residues. CDR3 in DNA: TGTGCCAGCTCGCAGGAATACGAGCAGTACTTC. Translated: CASSQEYEQYF.

Regarding this clone: Other DNA sequences in the same sample also yield this CDR3. The chain carries TRBV10-3 and TRBJ2-7; D remains ambiguous. The CDR3 contains 12 residues. Germline V gives CDR1 ENHRY, CDR2 SYGVKD. Trimming removed 4 bases from V and 0 bases from J, with 4 bases in between. The CDR3 nucleotides are TGTGCCATCAGTGGGGCCTCCTACGAGCAGTACTTC. This encodes CAISGASYEQYF.

There are a few counts of this clone. The J gene is TRBJ1-4, the V gene TRBV11-2; D not certain. CDR3 length: 12 residues. Germline V gene lookup returns CDR1 SGHAT and CDR2 FQNNGV. This chain's CDR3 is CASQATNEKLFF. In DNA, the CDR3 is TGTGCTTCCCAGGCAACTAATGAAAAACTGTTTTTT.

The chain has TRBV2 and TRBJ1-3, with 7 bases aligning to TRBD1. In germline, CDR1 is SNHLY, CDR2 FYNNEI. The length of the CDR3 is 15 residues. Trimming took 5 bases from V and 2 from J; bases not matched to a gene: 6. The CDR3 DNA sequence: TGTGCCAGCAGTTCCGACAGGGTACCTGGAAACACCATATATTTT. It is translated as CASSSDRVPGNTIYF. The whole variable domain, remainder taken from reference TRBV2 and TRBJ1-3, is EPEVTQTPSHQVTQMGQEVILRCVPISNHLYFYWYRQILGQKVEFLVSFYNNEISEKSEIFDDQFSVERPDGSNFTLKIRSTKLEDSAMYFCASSSDRVPGNTIYFGEGSWLTVV.

V gene TRBV7-9 combines with J gene TRBJ2-3; no reliable D call. Per germline, CDR1 SEHNR and CDR2 FQNEAQ (reference sequence). The CDR3 runs 13 residues. V lost 3 bases and J lost 2, with 6 bases in between. In nucleotides, the CDR3 is TGTGCCAGCAGCTTTACTATCACAGATACGCAGTATTTT. It specifies CASSFTITDTQYF.

The V call is TRBV6-6, the J call TRBJ2-5, with 7 nucleotides matching TRBD1. The CDR3 has 13 residues. In germline, CDR1 is MNHNY, CDR2 SVGAGI (reference sequence). V gave up 6 bases and J gave up 5 bases; unmatched junction bases: 6. This chain's CDR3 is CASRNRGGETQYF. CDR3 nucleotides: TGTGCCAGCAGAAACAGGGGCGGCGAGACCCAGTACTTC.

The chain is built from TRBV5-1 and TRBJ2-7, with 7 bases fitting TRBD2. Unmatched junction bases numbered 12, after V lost 5 bases and J lost 4 bases. This CDR3 contains 15 residues. The germline V gene has CDR1 SGHRS and CDR2 YFSETQ. CDR3 nucleotide sequence: TGCGCCAGCAGAAAGGAAGCAGCGGGAATATACGAGCAGTACTTC. This translates into CASRKEAAGIYEQYF.

The chain employs TRBV19 and TRBJ2-7, with 16 bases fitting TRBD2. The CDR3 spans 18 residues. V lost 3 bases, J lost 5 bases, and 10 bases stayed unmatched. Germline V CDR1 and CDR2: LNHDA, SQIVND (reference sequence). The CDR3: CASSIGTSGRAGNHEQYF. The CDR3 DNA follows: TGTGCCAGTAGTATTGGGACTAGCGGGAGGGCCGGTAACCACGAGCAGTACTTC.

The rearrangement links TRBV2 to TRBJ2-7, with TRBD1 as a possible D gene (6 bases). The V and J ends lost 8 bases and 5 bases respectively, with 10 bases between them. CDR3 length: 11 amino acids. Germline CDR1 SNHLY, CDR2 FYNNEI. The CDR3: CASDRTNEQYF. CDR3 in DNA: TGTGCCAGCGACAGGACCAACGAGCAGTACTTC.

The chain has TRBV3-1 (or the pseudogene TRBV3-2) and TRBJ2-7; 7 nucleotides agree with TRBD2. The V gene end was trimmed by 0 bases and the J gene end by 0 bases; junction bases not matched to a gene: 8. The CDR3 is 17 amino acids. The germline gives CDR1 LGHDT, CDR2 YNNKEL (reference sequence). The CDR3 region has the DNA TGTGCCAGCAGCCAAGAGAATTTATGGACTAGCTCCTACGAGCAGTACTTC. Translating it yields CASSQENLWTSSYEQYF.

The V call is TRBV29-1, the J call TRBJ2-6, with D uncertain. Trimming took 0 bases from V and 0 from J, leaving 6 bases between them. Germline V CDR1 and CDR2: SQVTM, ANQGSEA. The CDR3 covers 15 residues. The CDR3 protein is CSVEDNNSGANVLTF. As DNA, the CDR3 is TGCAGCGTTGAAGACAACAACTCTGGGGCCAACGTCCTGACTTTC.

This clone has a single count. The rearrangement links TRBV14 to TRBJ2-7; tentatively, D is TRBD1 (7 bases). V was trimmed by 1 base and J by 7 bases, leaving 17 bases between them. CDR3 length equals 15 residues. Germline-derived CDR1 and CDR2 are SGHDN and FVKESK. This CDR3 is CASSQVGGGIGEQYF. The CDR3 DNA reads as TGTGCCAGCAGCCAAGTAGGAGGGGGCATTGGGGAGCAGTACTTC.

J is TRBJ2-1 and V is TRBV28, with TRBD2 matching over 14 bases. The V gene end was trimmed by 4 bases and the J gene end by 7 bases; junction bases not matched to a gene: 6. Germline CDR1 MDHEN, CDR2 SYDVKM. The CDR3 sequence is 16 residues long. CDR3 amino acids: CASSSGTSGRMNEQFF. In DNA, the CDR3 is TGTGCCAGCAGTTCCGGGACTAGCGGGAGAATGAATGAGCAGTTCTTC.

The chain uses TRBV7-9 and TRBJ2-5; weak D call: TRBD2 (6 bases). The V end lost 5 bases, the J end lost 7 bases, and 20 bases lay between the germline ends. The germline V gene has CDR1 SEHNR and CDR2 FQNEAQ (reference sequence). The CDR3 has 15 amino acids. The DNA for the CDR3 is TGTGCCAGCAGCCCCCGGAGGGAGACTGGGCGGACCCAGTACTTC. This gives the protein CASSPRRETGRTQYF.

V is TRBV5-1 and J is TRBJ1-1, with 10 nucleotides matching TRBD1. The CDR3 has 14 residues. Germline CDR1 and CDR2: SGHRS and YFSETQ. Trimming at V came to 4 bases and at J to 9 bases, leaving 9 bases not matched to a gene. In DNA, the CDR3 is TGCGCCAGCAGCGATTCCGGGACAGGGGTGAAAGCTTTCTTT. Its protein is CASSDSGTGVKAFF.